The present T cell receptor beta chain was sequenced within a study of blood T cell repertoires in COVID-19. Study-wide context: T cells, B-cell-depleted T cells, or PBMCs supplied cDNA or gDNA.

The junction had 6 bases not matched to a gene; V was cut back by 5 bases and J by 2 bases. CDR1 is LNHDA, CDR2 SQIVND, per germline (reference sequence). The CDR3 covers 14 residues. Using immunoSEQ multiplex PCR, the repertoire was profiled, and TCRdb retains in-frame clones only, with some absent. Of roughly 34,000 clones listed, roughly 80% were seen once; the top ten hold roughly 15%. Sequencing used peripheral blood. This clonotype originated in an elderly man with active or convalescent COVID-19. J is TRBJ2-7 and V is TRBV19, with 7 bases identical to TRBD2. CDR3 protein: CASSVQAGPYEQYF. DNA for the CDR3: TGTGCCAGTAGTGTTCAAGCGGGGCCCTACGAGCAGTACTTC.